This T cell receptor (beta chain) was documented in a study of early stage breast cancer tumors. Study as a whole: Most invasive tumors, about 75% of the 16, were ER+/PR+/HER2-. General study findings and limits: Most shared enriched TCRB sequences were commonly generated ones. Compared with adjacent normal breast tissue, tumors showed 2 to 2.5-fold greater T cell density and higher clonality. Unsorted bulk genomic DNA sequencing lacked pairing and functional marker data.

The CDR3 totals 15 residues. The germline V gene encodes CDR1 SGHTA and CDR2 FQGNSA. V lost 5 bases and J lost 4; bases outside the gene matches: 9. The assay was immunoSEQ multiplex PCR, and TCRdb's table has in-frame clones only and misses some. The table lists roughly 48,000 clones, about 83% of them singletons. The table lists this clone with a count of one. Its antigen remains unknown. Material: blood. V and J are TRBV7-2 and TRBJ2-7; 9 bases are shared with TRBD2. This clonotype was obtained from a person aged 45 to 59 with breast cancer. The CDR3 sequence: CASSTRGGRAYEQYF. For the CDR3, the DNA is TGTGCCAGCAGCACCCGGGGCGGGAGGGCTTACGAGCAGTACTTC.